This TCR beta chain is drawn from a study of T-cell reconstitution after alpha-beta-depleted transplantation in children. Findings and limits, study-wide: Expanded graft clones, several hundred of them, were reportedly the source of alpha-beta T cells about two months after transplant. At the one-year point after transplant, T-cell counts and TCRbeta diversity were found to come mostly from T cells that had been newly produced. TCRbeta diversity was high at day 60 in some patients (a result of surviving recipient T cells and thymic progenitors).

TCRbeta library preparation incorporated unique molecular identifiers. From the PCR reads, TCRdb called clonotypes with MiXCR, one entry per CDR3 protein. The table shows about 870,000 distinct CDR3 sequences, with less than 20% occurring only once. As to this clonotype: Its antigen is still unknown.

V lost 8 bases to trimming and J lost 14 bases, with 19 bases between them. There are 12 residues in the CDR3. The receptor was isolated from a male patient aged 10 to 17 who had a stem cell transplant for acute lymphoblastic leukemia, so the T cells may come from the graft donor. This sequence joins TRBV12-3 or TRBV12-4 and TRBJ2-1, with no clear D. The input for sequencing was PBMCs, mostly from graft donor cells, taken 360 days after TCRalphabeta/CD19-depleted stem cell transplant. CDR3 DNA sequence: TGTGCCAGCGCGCCGACCCCCGGGCTTAAGTTCTTC. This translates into CASAPTPGLKFF.